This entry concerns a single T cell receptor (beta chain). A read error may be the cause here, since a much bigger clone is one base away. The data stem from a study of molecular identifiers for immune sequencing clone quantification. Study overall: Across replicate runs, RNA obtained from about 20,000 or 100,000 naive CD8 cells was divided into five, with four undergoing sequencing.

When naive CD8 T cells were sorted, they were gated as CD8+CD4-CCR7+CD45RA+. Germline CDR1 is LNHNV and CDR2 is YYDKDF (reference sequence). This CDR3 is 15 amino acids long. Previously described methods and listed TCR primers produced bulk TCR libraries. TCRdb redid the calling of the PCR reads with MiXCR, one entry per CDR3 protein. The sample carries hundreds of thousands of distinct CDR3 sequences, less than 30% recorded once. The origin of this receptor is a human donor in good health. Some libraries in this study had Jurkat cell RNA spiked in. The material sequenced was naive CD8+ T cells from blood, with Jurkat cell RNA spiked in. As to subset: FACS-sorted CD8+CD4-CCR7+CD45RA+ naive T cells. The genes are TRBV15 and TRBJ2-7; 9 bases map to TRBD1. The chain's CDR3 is CTTSATGTGTYEQYF. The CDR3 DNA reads TGTACCACCAGCGCAACCGGGACAGGGACGTACGAGCAGTACTTC. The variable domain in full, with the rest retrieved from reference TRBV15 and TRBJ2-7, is DAMVIQNPRYQVTQFGKPVTLSCSQTLNHNVMYWYQQKSSQAPKLLFHYYDKDFNNEADTPDNFQSRRPNTSFCFLDIRSPGLGDTAMYLCTTSATGTGTYEQYFGPGTRLTVT.